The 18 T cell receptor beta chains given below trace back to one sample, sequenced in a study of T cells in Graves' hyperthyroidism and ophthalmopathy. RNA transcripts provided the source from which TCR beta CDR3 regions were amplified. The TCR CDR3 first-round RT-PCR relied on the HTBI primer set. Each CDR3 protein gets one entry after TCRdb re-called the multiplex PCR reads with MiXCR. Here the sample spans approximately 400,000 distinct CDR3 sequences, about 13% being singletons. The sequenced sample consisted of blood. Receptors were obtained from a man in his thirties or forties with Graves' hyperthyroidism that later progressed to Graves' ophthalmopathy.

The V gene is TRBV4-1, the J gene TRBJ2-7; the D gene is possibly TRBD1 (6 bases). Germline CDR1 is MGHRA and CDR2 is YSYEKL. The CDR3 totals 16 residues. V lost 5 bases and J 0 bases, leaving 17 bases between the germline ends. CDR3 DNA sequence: TGCGCCAGCAGCAAACCGGACAGTCTTAGCTCCTACGAGCAGTACTTC. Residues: CASSKPDSLSSYEQYF.

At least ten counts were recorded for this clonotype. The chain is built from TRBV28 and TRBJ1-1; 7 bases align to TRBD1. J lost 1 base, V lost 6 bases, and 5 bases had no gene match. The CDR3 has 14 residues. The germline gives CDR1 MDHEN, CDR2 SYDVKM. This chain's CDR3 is CASRGQVPNTEAFF. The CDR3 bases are TGTGCCAGCAGAGGACAGGTGCCGAACACTGAAGCTTTCTTT.

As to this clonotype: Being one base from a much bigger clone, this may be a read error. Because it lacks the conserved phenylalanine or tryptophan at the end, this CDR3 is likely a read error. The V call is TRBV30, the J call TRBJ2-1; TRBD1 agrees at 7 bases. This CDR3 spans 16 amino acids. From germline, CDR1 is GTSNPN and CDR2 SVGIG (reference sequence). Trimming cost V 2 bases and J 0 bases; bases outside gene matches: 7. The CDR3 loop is CAWSMGQINSYNEQFL. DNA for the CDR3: TGTGCCTGGAGTATGGGACAGATAAACTCCTACAATGAGCAGTTCCTC.

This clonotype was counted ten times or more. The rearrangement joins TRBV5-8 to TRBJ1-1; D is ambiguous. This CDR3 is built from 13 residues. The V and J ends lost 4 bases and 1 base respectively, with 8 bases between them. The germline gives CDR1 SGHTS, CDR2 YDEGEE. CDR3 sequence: CASSPYKNTEAFF. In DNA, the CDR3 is TGTGCCAGCAGCCCTTATAAGAACACTGAAGCTTTCTTT.

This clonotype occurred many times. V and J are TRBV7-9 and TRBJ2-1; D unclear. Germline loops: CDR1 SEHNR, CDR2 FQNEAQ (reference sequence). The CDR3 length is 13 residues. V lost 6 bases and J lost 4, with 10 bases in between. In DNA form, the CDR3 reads TGTGCCAGCAGTCCAACAGAATACAATGAGCAGTTCTTC. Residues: CASSPTEYNEQFF. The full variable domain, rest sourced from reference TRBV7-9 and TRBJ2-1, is DTGVSQNPRHKITKRGQNVTFRCDPISEHNRLYWYRQTLGQGPEFLTYFQNEAQLEKSRLLSDRFSAERPKGSFSTLEIQRTEQGDSAMYLCASSPTEYNEQFFGPGTRLTVL.

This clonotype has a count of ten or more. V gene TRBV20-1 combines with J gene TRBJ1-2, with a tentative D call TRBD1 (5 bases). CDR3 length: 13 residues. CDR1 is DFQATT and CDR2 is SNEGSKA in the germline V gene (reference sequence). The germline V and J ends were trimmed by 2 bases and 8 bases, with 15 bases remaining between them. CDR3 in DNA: TGCAGTGCTAGACCCCTCGGGGCTCCAGGCTACACCTTC. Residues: CSARPLGAPGYTF.

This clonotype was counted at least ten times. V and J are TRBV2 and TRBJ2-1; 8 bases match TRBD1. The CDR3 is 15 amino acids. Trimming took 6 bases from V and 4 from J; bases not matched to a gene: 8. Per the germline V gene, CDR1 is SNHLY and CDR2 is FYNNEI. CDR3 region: CASRTGQGLYNEQFF. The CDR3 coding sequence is TGTGCCAGCAGGACCGGACAGGGTTTATACAATGAGCAGTTCTTC.

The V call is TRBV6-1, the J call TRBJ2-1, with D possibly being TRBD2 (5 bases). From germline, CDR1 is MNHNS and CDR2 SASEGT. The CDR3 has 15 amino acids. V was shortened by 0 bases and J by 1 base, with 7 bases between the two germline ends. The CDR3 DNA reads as TGTGCCAGCAGTGAAGCACGGGGTTCCTACAATGAGCAGTTCTTC. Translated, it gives CASSEARGSYNEQFF.

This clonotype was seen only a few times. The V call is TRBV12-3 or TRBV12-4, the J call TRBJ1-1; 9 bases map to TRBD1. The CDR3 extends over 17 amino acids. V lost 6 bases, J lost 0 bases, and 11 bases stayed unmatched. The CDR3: CASSNLRDREMNTEAFF. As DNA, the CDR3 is TGTGCCAGCAGCAACCTCAGGGACAGGGAAATGAACACTGAAGCTTTCTTT.

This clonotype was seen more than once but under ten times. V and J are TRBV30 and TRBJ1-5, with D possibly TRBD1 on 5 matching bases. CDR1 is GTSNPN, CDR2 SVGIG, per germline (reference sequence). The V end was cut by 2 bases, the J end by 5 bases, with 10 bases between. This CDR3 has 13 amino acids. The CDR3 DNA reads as TGTGCCTGGAGTATTCAGGGAGATCAGCCCCAGCATTTT. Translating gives CAWSIQGDQPQHF.

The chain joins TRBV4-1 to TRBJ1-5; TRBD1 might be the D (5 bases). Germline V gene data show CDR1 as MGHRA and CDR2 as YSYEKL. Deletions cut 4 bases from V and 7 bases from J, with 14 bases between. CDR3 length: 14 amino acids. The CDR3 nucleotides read TGCGCCAGCAGCCGACGGGGACTGCCACAGCCCCAGCATTTT. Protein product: CASSRRGLPQPQHF.

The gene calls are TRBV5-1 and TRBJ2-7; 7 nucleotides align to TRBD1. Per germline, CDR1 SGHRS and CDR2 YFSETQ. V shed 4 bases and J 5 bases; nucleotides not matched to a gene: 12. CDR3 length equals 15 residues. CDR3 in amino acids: CASSRRGLNVHEQYF. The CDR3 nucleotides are TGCGCCAGCAGCCGAAGGGGGCTCAATGTCCACGAGCAGTACTTC.

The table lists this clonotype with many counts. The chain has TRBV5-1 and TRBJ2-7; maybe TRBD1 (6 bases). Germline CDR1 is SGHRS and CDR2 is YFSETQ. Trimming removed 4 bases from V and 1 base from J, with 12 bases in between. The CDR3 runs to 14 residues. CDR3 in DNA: TGCGCCAGCAGCCAAGGGGGATTTTCCTACGAGCAGTACTTC. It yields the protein CASSQGGFSYEQYF.

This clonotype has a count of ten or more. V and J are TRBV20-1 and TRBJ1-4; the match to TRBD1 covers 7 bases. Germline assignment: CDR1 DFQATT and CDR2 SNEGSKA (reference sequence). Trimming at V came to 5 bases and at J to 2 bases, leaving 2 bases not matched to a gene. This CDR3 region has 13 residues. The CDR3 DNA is TGCAGTGCTTTGACAGGGACTAATGAAAAACTGTTTTTT. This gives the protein CSALTGTNEKLFF.

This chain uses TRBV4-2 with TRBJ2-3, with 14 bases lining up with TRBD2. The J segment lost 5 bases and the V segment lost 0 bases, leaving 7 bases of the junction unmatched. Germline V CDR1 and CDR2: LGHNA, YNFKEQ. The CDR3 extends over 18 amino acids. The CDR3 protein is CASSQESTSGGAQDTQYF. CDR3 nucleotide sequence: TGTGCCAGCAGCCAAGAATCGACTAGCGGGGGGGCGCAAGATACGCAGTATTTT.

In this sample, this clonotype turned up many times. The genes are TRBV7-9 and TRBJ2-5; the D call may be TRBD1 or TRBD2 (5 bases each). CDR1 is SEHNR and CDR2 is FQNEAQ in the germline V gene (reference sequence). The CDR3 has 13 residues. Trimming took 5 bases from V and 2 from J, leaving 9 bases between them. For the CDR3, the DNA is TGTGCCAGCAGCCGGGGACGGCAAGAGACCCAGTACTTC. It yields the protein CASSRGRQETQYF. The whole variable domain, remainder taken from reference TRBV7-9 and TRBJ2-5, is DTGVSQNPRHKITKRGQNVTFRCDPISEHNRLYWYRQTLGQGPEFLTYFQNEAQLEKSRLLSDRFSAERPKGSFSTLEIQRTEQGDSAMYLCASSRGRQETQYFGPGTRLLVL.

The CDR3 DNA follows: TGTGCCAGCAGCTTCGGACTAGCGGGTGAGACCCAGTACTTC. It is translated as CASSFGLAGETQYF. The rearrangement uses TRBV7-2 and TRBJ2-5; TRBD2 agrees at 11 bases. The CDR3 loop spans 14 amino acids. Losses at the gene ends were 3 bases for V and 5 bases for J; bases not matched to a gene: 2. Germline V gene lookup returns CDR1 SGHTA and CDR2 FQGNSA.

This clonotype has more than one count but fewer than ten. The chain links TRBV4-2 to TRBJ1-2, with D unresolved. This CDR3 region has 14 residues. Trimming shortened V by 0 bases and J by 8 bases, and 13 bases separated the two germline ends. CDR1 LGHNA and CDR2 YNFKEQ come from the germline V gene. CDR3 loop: CASSQDKGRVGYTF. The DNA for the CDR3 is TGTGCCAGCAGCCAAGATAAGGGTAGGGTCGGCTACACCTTC.